A selection of T cell receptor beta chains follows, all from one sample in a study of T cell changes during pregnancy in multiple sclerosis. Only in-frame clones appear in the TCRdb table, and some are missing; sequencing was by immunoSEQ multiplex PCR. The data show tens of thousands of clones, roughly nine tenths seen once. Sequencing used CD4+ T cells from peripheral blood mononuclear cells, obtained in the first trimester of pregnancy. The receptors here all came from a female donor with multiple sclerosis, enrolled in a pregnancy study. CDR3s include the opening cysteine and the closing phenylalanine or tryptophan. The D gene is left open where the match is weak. Rows may omit the clone size; those that give it use once, few, many or a size class.

v_gene,j_gene,d_gene,abundance,CDR3nt,CDR3aa
TRBV7-2,TRBJ1-1,NA,NA,TGTGCCAGCAGCCCCCACAGGGCGAACACTGAAGCTTTCTTT,CASSPHRANTEAFF
TRBV5-1,TRBJ2-5,TRBD2,NA,TGCGCCAGCAGCTTGGGGGACTATTCAGAGACCCAGTACTTC,CASSLGDYSETQYF
TRBV11-2,TRBJ2-3,NA,NA,TGTGCCAGCAGCTTTTACACCTTTTCTAGCACAGATACGCAGTATTTT,CASSFYTFSSTDTQYF
TRBV28,TRBJ2-7,NA,NA,TGTGCCAGCAGTTTAAGGGACACCTCCTACGAGCAGTACTTC,CASSLRDTSYEQYF
TRBV10-2,TRBJ2-4,TRBD1,NA,TGCGCCAGCAGTGTACAGGGGGGTATCGAGAGAGCCAAAAACATTCAGTACTTC,CASSVQGGIERAKNIQYF
TRBV19,TRBJ2-7,TRBD2,NA,TGTGCCAGTAGTACCCTAGCGGGAGACGAGCAGTACTTC,CASSTLAGDEQYF
TRBV6-5,TRBJ1-1,NA,once,TGTGCCAGCAGAAGGGGGACCATGAACACTGAAGCTTTCTTT,CASRRGTMNTEAFF
TRBV5-1,TRBJ2-5,NA,NA,TGCGCCAGCAGCTTGGCACAGGAGCAAGAGACCCAGTACTTC,CASSLAQEQETQYF
TRBV28,TRBJ1-2,NA,NA,TGTGCCAGCAGTCAGGCGGGGGGCTACTATGGCTACACCTTC,CASSQAGGYYGYTF
TRBV6-6,TRBJ2-1,TRBD2,NA,TGTGCCAGCAGTTACTCAACGGGAGGGTACTACAATGAGCAGTTCTTC,CASSYSTGGYYNEQFF
TRBV19,TRBJ2-7,NA,NA,TGTGCCAGTAGTATAGATCGGGGGAACTCTTACGAGCAGTACTTC,CASSIDRGNSYEQYF
TRBV5-8,TRBJ2-7,TRBD2,NA,TGTGCCAGCAGCCAGGGACTAGCTCTGGGCTACGAGCAGTACTTC,CASSQGLALGYEQYF
TRBV25-1,TRBJ2-1,TRBD1,NA,TGTGCCAGCGGGCGTCCGGGACAGGGGATGAATGAGCAGTTCTTC,CASGRPGQGMNEQFF
TRBV27,TRBJ1-1,NA,NA,TGTGCCAGCAGTTTTTCCCGGGAGCACACTGAAGCTTTCTTT,CASSFSREHTEAFF
TRBV14,TRBJ1-1,NA,NA,TGTGCCAGCAGCCTAAGTAGAAAAGCTTTCTTT,CASSLSRKAFF
TRBV5-1,TRBJ1-4,TRBD1,NA,TGCGCCAGCAGCTTGGGGACAGGAGGAGAAAAACTGTTTTTT,CASSLGTGGEKLFF
TRBV28,TRBJ1-5,NA,NA,TGTGCCTCCCACATCGGGGTTCATCAGCCCCAGCATTTT,CASHIGVHQPQHF
TRBV6-6,TRBJ2-7,TRBD1,NA,TGTGCCAGCAGCTCTCCCCGACAGGGGGGCTCCTACGAGCAGTACTTC,CASSSPRQGGSYEQYF
TRBV5-4,TRBJ2-1,TRBD2,NA,TGTGCCAGCAGCTTGGACTCTAGCGGGAGGCCCTACAATGAGCAGTTCTTC,CASSLDSSGRPYNEQFF
TRBV5-4,TRBJ2-2,NA,NA,TGTGCCGGCGGGACCGACACCGGGGAGCTGTTTTTT,CAGGTDTGELFF
TRBV5-5,TRBJ1-5,NA,NA,TGTGCCAGCAGCTTTATCGGGGGCAATCAGCCCCAGCATTTT,CASSFIGGNQPQHF
TRBV6-6,TRBJ2-7,NA,NA,TGTGCCAGCCCCCCGAGCTCCTACGAGCAGTACTTC,CASPPSSYEQYF
TRBV27,TRBJ2-5,NA,NA,TGTGCCAGCAGTCCCCGATATGGCCAGCGGGAGACCCAGTACTTC,CASSPRYGQRETQYF
TRBV7-9,TRBJ1-1,NA,NA,TGTGCCAGCAGCCTAGTTATGAACACTGAAGCTTTCTTT,CASSLVMNTEAFF
TRBV7-2,TRBJ1-5,NA,NA,TGTGCCAGCAGCTGGAGGGCAGGGCGGGATCAGCCCCAGCATTTT,CASSWRAGRDQPQHF
TRBV10-3,TRBJ1-5,TRBD1,NA,TGTGCCATCAGTGAGTCCTCCGGGACAGGGTTCCCCCAGCATTTT,CAISESSGTGFPQHF
TRBV27,TRBJ1-4,NA,NA,TGTGCCAGCAGTTTATCTTACAGGCCTAATGAAAAACTGTTTTTT,CASSLSYRPNEKLFF
TRBV5-1,TRBJ2-7,TRBD1,NA,TGCGCCAGCAGCTCACAGGGGTACGAGCAGTACTTC,CASSSQGYEQYF
TRBV7-9,TRBJ2-1,TRBD2,NA,TGTGCCAGCATCACTAGCGGTTTATCCTACAATGAGCAGTTCTTC,CASITSGLSYNEQFF
TRBV29-1,TRBJ2-7,TRBD1,NA,TGCAGCGTTGAGACAGGGGGAGTCTACGAGCAGTACTTC,CSVETGGVYEQYF
TRBV28,TRBJ1-5,NA,NA,TGTGCCAGCAGTGGCCTTCGGGGGGGTAGGGAGCCCCAGCATTTT,CASSGLRGGREPQHF
TRBV6-5,TRBJ1-3,TRBD1,NA,TGTGCCAGCAGGGCTGGCGGGACAGCTGGAAACACCATATATTTT,CASRAGGTAGNTIYF
TRBV27,TRBJ2-7,NA,NA,TGTGCCAGCAGTTTCAGTAGGGGTTCCTCCTACGAGCAGTACTTC,CASSFSRGSSYEQYF
TRBV7-9,TRBJ2-1,TRBD2,NA,TGTGCCAGCAGCACTGGACTAGCGGGAGTTTATGAGCAGTTCTTC,CASSTGLAGVYEQFF
TRBV5-4,TRBJ2-1,NA,NA,TGTGCCAGCAGCTTGGTCCTGGGAGGAGGATTTAATGGAATTATTGAGCAGTTCTTC,CASSLVLGGGFNGIIEQFF
TRBV6-4,TRBJ2-1,TRBD2,NA,TGTGCCAGCAGCCCCGGGACTAGCGGGTACAATGAGCAGTTCTTC,CASSPGTSGYNEQFF
TRBV5-1,TRBJ2-3,TRBD2,NA,TGCGCCAGCAGCTTTAGCGGGAGGGCCACCGATACGCAGTATTTT,CASSFSGRATDTQYF
TRBV18,TRBJ2-1,NA,NA,TGTGCCAGCTCACCCCAGAGCGGGCTCTACAATGAGCAGTTCTTC,CASSPQSGLYNEQFF
TRBV2,TRBJ2-1,NA,NA,TGTGCCAGCACCCCCGGGTTCGGAGGGAGAAACGGAGATACTTACAATGAGCAGTTCTTC,CASTPGFGGRNGDTYNEQFF
TRBV9,TRBJ2-5,TRBD2,NA,TGTGCCAGCAGCGTCGGACTAGCGGGAGTTGAGACCCAGTACTTC,CASSVGLAGVETQYF
TRBV7-9,TRBJ1-2,NA,NA,TGTGCCAGCAGCTTAGTCACAGGGATAAGCGGCTACACCTTC,CASSLVTGISGYTF
TRBV27,TRBJ2-2,TRBD2,NA,TGTGCCAGCAGTCTCCTAGCGGGACTCACCGGGGAGCTGTTTTTT,CASSLLAGLTGELFF
TRBV19,TRBJ2-7,NA,NA,TGTGCCAGTAAGTCGCAGGGGAGCTCCTACGAGCAGTACTTC,CASKSQGSSYEQYF
TRBV11-3,TRBJ1-2,TRBD1,NA,TGTGCCAGCAGCCCGAGGGACAGGGTTGGCTACACCTTC,CASSPRDRVGYTF
TRBV19,TRBJ2-6,TRBD1,NA,TGTGCCAGTACCGTTGACAGGGGCTCTGGGGCCAACGTCCTGACTTTC,CASTVDRGSGANVLTF
TRBV29-1,TRBJ2-7,TRBD2,NA,TGCAGCGTTGTTGGGACTAGCGGCGTAGGGGAGCAGTACTTC,CSVVGTSGVGEQYF
TRBV18,TRBJ2-3,TRBD2,NA,TGTGCCAGCTCACCAACCCTAGCGGGCACAGATACGCAGTATTTT,CASSPTLAGTDTQYF
TRBV19,TRBJ2-7,NA,NA,TGTGCCAGTAGTATAGACAGGGGTCGAGGGGAGCAGTACTTC,CASSIDRGRGEQYF
TRBV19,TRBJ2-1,TRBD2,NA,TGTGCCAGTAGTATCCGTCCCGGGACTATTATAATAGAGCAGTTCTTC,CASSIRPGTIIIEQFF
TRBV29-1,TRBJ1-1,NA,once,TGCAGCGTCGCTACTACCCACGGGAACACTGAAGCTTTCTTT,CSVATTHGNTEAFF
TRBV5-6,TRBJ1-5,TRBD1,NA,TGTGCCAGCAGCTCGGGGACCGGGACAGGGGTCCAGCCCCAGCATTTT,CASSSGTGTGVQPQHF
TRBV5-1,TRBJ1-2,NA,NA,TGCGCCAGCAGCGTGGGACTTCCCGAGGATGGCTACACCTTC,CASSVGLPEDGYTF
TRBV7-9,TRBJ1-1,TRBD1,NA,TGTGCCAGCAGCTTTACAGGGGTAGCTGAAGCTTTCTTT,CASSFTGVAEAFF
TRBV9,TRBJ2-7,TRBD1,NA,TGTGCCAGCAGCCCAACCGGGACAGCCTACGAGCAGTACTTC,CASSPTGTAYEQYF
TRBV10-3,TRBJ2-6,TRBD1,NA,TGTGCCATCAGTGGGGACAGTCCCATCTCTGGGGCCAACGTCCTGACTTTC,CAISGDSPISGANVLTF
TRBV2,TRBJ2-1,NA,NA,TGTGCCAGCAGTGAAGAGGGGGATGAGCAGTTCTTC,CASSEEGDEQFF
TRBV21-1,TRBJ2-7,NA,NA,TGTGCCAGCAGCAACCGGTTAGAGAATCCCTACTACGAGCAGTACTTC,CASSNRLENPYYEQYF
TRBV29-1,TRBJ1-2,TRBD1,NA,TGCAGCGTTCGGACAGGGGGAAACTATGGCTACACCTTC,CSVRTGGNYGYTF
TRBV7-2,TRBJ2-1,TRBD2,NA,TGTGCCAGCAGCCCAGGGACTAGTCCGCAGTTCTTC,CASSPGTSPQFF